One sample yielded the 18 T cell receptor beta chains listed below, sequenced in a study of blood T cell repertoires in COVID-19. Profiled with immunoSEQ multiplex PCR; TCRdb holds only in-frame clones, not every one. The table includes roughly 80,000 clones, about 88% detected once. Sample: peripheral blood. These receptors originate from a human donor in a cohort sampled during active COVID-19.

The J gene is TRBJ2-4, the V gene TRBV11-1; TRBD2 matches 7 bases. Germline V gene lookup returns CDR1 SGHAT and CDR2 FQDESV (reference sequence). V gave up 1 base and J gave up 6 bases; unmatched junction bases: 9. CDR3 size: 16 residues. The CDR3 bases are TGTGCCAGCAGCTTAGAGCGGGGCCCCCTCGGAAACATTCAGTACTTC. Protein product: CASSLERGPLGNIQYF.

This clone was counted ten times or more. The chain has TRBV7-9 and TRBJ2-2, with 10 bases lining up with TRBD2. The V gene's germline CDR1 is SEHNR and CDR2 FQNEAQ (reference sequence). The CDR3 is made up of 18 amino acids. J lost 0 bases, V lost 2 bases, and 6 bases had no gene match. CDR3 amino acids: CASSLQRGGISNTGELFF. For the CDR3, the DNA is TGTGCCAGCAGCTTACAGCGGGGGGGAATATCGAACACCGGGGAGCTGTTTTTT.

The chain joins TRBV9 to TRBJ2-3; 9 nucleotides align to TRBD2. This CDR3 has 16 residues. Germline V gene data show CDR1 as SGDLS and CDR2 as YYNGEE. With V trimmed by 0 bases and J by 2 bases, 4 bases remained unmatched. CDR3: CASSVDGGGVTDTQYF. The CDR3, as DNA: TGTGCCAGCAGCGTAGACGGCGGGGGGGTCACAGATACGCAGTATTTT. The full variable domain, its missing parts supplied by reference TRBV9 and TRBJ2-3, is DSGVTQTPKHLITATGQRVTLRCSPRSGDLSVYWYQQSLDQGLQFLIQYYNGEERAKGNILERFSAQQFPDLHSELNLSSLELGDSALYFCASSVDGGGVTDTQYFGPGTRLTVL.

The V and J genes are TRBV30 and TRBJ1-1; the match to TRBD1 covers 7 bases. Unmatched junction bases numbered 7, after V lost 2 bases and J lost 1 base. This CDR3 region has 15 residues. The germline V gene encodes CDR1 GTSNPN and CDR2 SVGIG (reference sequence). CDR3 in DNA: TGTGCCTGGAGTTTACCGGGACAGAAGAACACTGAAGCTTTCTTT. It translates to CAWSLPGQKNTEAFF.

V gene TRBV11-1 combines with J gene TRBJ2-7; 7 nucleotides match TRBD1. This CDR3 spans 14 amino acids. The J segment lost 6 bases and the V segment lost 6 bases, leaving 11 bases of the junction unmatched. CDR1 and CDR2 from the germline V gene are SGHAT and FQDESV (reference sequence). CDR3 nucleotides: TGTGCCAGCAGAGCCCGGGACAGTTCGTTCGAGCAGTACTTC. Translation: CASRARDSSFEQYF. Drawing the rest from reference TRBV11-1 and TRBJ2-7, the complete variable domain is EAEVAQSPRYKITEKSQAVAFWCDPISGHATLYWYRQILGQGPELLVQFQDESVVDDSQLPKDRFSAERLKGVDSTLKIQPAELGDSAMYLCASRARDSSFEQYFGPGTRLTVT.

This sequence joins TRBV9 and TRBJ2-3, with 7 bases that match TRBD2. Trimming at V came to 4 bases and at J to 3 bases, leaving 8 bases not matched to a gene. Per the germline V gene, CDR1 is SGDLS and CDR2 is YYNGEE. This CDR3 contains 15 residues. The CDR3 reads CASSPSGGRTDTQYF. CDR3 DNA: TGTGCCAGCAGCCCAAGTGGCGGGAGAACAGATACGCAGTATTTT.

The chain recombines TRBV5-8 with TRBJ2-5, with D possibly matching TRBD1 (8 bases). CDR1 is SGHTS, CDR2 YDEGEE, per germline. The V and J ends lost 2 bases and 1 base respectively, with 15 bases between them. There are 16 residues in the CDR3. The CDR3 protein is CASSFGQGGSQETQYF. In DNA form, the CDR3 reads TGTGCCAGCAGCTTCGGACAGGGAGGGTCCCAAGAGACCCAGTACTTC.

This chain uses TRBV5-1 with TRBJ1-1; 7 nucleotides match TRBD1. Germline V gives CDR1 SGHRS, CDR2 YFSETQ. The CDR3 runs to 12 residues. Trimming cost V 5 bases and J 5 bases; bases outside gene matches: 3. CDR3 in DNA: TGCGCCAGCAGGGAGGGGGCGACTGAAGCTTTCTTT. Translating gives CASREGATEAFF.

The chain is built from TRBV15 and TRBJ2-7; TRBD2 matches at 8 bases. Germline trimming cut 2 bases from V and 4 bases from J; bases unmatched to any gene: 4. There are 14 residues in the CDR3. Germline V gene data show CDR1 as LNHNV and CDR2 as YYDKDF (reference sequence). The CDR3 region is CATSRSGGPYEQYF. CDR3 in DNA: TGTGCCACCAGCAGATCGGGAGGGCCTTACGAGCAGTACTTC.

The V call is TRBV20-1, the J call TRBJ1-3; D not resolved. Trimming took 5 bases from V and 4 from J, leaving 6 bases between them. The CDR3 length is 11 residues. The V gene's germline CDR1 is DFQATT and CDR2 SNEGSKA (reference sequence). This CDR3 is CSAHIGNTIYF. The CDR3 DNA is TGCAGTGCTCACATAGGAAACACCATATATTTT.

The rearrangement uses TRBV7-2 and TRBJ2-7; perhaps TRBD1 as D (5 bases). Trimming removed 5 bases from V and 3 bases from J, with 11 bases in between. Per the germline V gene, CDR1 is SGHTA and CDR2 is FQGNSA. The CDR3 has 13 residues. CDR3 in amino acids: CASSPTQGYEQYF. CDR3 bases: TGTGCCAGCAGCCCGACCCAGGGCTACGAGCAGTACTTC.

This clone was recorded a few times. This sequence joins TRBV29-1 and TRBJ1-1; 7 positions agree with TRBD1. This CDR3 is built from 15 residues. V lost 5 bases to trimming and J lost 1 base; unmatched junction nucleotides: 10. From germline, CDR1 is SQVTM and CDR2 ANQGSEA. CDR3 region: CSVFRQGRGNTEAFF. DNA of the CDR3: TGCAGCGTTTTCAGACAGGGTAGAGGGAACACTGAAGCTTTCTTT.

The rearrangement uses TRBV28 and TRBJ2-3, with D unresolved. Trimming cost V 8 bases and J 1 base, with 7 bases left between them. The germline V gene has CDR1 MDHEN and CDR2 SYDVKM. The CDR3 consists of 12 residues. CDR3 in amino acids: CASFRGTDTQYF. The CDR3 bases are TGTGCCAGCTTTCGAGGCACAGATACGCAGTATTTT.

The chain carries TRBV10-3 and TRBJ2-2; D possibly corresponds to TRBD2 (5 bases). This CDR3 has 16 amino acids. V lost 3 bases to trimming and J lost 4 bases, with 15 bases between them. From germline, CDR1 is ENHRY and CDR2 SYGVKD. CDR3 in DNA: TGTGCCATCAGTGATTCAAGAGGACTGGGCACCGGGGAGCTGTTTTTT. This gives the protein CAISDSRGLGTGELFF.

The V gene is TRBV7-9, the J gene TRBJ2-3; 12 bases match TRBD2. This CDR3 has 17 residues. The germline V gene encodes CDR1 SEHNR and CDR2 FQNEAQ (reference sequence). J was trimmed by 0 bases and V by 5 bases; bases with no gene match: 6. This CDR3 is CASSRLLAGGSTDTQYF. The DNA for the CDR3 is TGTGCCAGCAGCCGCCTACTAGCGGGGGGCAGCACAGATACGCAGTATTTT.

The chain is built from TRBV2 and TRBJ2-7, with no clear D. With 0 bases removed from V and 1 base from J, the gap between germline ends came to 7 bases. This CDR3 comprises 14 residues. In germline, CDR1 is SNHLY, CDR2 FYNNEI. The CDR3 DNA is TGTGCCAGCAGTGAAGCCGTCAGATCCTACGAGCAGTACTTC. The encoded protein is CASSEAVRSYEQYF.

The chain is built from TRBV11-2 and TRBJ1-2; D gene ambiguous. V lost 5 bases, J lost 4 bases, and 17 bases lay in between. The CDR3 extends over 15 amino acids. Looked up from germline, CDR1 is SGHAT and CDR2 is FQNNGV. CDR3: CASSPDSLWGYGYTF. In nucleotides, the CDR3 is TGTGCCAGCAGCCCGGACTCCCTTTGGGGCTATGGCTACACCTTC. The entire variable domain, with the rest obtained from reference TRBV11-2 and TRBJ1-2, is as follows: EAGVAQSPRYKIIEKRQSVAFWCNPISGHATLYWYQQILGQGPKLLIQFQNNGVVDDSQLPKDRFSAERLKGVDSTLKIQPAKLEDSAVYLCASSPDSLWGYGYTFGSGTRLTVV.

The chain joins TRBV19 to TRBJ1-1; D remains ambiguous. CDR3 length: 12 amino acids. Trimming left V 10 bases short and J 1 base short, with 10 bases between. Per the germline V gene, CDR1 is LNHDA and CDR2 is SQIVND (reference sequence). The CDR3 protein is CATRYKNTEAFF. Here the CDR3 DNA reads TGTGCCACCCGATACAAGAACACTGAAGCTTTCTTT.